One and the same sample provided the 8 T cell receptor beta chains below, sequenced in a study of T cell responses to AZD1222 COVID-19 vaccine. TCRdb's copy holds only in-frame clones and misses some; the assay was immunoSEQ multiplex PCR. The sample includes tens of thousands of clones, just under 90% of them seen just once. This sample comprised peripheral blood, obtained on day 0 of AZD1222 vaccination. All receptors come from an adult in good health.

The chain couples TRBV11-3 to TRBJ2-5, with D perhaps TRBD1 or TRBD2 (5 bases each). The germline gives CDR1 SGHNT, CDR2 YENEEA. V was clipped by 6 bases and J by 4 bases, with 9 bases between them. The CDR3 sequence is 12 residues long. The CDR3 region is CASRAGRETQYF. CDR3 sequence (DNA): TGTGCCAGCAGGGCAGGGAGAGAGACCCAGTACTTC.

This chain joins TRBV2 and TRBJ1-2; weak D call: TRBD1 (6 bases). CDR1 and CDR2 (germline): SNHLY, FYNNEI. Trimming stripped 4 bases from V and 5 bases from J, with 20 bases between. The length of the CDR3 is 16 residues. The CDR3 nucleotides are TGTGCCAGCAGTGGGGAGTCGGCGGGGGCTTTTTATGGCTACACCTTC. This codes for CASSGESAGAFYGYTF.

This CDR3 reads CAWQQGSNEKLFF. DNA of the CDR3: TGTGCCTGGCAACAGGGTTCTAATGAAAAACTGTTTTTT. V and J are TRBV30 and TRBJ1-4; D is possibly TRBD1 (6 bases). The CDR3 runs 13 residues. Germline V gene data show CDR1 as GTSNPN and CDR2 as SVGIG (reference sequence). V dropped 5 bases and J dropped 3 bases, with 10 bases sitting between them.

The CDR3 nucleotides are TGTGCCAGTAGTCCCCCGGGACTAGCGGCACGGGAGCAGTTCTTC. Its protein product is CASSPPGLAAREQFF. The chain has TRBV19 and TRBJ2-1, with 11 bases aligning to TRBD2. The CDR3 contains 15 residues. The V gene's germline CDR1 is LNHDA and CDR2 SQIVND (reference sequence). V shed 5 bases, J shed 10 bases, and the junction held 10 bases outside the gene matches.

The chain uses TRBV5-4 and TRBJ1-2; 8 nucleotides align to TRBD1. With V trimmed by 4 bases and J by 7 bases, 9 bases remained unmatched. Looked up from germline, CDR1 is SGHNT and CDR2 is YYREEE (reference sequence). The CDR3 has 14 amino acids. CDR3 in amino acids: CASSPTGQGGGYTF. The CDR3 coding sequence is TGTGCCAGCAGCCCAACCGGACAGGGAGGTGGCTACACCTTC.

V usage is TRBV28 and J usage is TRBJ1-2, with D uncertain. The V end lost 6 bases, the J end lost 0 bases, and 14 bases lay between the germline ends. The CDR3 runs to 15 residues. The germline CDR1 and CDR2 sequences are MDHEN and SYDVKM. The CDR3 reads CASRRTYDANYGYTF. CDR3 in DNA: TGTGCCAGCAGGCGAACATACGATGCTAACTATGGCTACACCTTC.

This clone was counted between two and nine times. CDR3 DNA sequence: TGTGCTAGTGGTTTGATCACAGATACGCAGTATTTT. Its translation: CASGLITDTQYF. The chain joins TRBV12-5 to TRBJ2-3; unclear D gene. CDR1 LGHNT and CDR2 FRNRAP come from the germline V gene. V lost 2 bases, J lost 2 bases, and 2 bases lay in between. CDR3 size: 12 residues.

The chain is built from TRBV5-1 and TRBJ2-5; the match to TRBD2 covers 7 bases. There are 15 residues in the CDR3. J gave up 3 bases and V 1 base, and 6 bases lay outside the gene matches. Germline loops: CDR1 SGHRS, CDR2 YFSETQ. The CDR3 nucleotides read TGCGCCAGCAGCTTGAGGGGAGGGACCGAAGAGACCCAGTACTTC. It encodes CASSLRGGTEETQYF.